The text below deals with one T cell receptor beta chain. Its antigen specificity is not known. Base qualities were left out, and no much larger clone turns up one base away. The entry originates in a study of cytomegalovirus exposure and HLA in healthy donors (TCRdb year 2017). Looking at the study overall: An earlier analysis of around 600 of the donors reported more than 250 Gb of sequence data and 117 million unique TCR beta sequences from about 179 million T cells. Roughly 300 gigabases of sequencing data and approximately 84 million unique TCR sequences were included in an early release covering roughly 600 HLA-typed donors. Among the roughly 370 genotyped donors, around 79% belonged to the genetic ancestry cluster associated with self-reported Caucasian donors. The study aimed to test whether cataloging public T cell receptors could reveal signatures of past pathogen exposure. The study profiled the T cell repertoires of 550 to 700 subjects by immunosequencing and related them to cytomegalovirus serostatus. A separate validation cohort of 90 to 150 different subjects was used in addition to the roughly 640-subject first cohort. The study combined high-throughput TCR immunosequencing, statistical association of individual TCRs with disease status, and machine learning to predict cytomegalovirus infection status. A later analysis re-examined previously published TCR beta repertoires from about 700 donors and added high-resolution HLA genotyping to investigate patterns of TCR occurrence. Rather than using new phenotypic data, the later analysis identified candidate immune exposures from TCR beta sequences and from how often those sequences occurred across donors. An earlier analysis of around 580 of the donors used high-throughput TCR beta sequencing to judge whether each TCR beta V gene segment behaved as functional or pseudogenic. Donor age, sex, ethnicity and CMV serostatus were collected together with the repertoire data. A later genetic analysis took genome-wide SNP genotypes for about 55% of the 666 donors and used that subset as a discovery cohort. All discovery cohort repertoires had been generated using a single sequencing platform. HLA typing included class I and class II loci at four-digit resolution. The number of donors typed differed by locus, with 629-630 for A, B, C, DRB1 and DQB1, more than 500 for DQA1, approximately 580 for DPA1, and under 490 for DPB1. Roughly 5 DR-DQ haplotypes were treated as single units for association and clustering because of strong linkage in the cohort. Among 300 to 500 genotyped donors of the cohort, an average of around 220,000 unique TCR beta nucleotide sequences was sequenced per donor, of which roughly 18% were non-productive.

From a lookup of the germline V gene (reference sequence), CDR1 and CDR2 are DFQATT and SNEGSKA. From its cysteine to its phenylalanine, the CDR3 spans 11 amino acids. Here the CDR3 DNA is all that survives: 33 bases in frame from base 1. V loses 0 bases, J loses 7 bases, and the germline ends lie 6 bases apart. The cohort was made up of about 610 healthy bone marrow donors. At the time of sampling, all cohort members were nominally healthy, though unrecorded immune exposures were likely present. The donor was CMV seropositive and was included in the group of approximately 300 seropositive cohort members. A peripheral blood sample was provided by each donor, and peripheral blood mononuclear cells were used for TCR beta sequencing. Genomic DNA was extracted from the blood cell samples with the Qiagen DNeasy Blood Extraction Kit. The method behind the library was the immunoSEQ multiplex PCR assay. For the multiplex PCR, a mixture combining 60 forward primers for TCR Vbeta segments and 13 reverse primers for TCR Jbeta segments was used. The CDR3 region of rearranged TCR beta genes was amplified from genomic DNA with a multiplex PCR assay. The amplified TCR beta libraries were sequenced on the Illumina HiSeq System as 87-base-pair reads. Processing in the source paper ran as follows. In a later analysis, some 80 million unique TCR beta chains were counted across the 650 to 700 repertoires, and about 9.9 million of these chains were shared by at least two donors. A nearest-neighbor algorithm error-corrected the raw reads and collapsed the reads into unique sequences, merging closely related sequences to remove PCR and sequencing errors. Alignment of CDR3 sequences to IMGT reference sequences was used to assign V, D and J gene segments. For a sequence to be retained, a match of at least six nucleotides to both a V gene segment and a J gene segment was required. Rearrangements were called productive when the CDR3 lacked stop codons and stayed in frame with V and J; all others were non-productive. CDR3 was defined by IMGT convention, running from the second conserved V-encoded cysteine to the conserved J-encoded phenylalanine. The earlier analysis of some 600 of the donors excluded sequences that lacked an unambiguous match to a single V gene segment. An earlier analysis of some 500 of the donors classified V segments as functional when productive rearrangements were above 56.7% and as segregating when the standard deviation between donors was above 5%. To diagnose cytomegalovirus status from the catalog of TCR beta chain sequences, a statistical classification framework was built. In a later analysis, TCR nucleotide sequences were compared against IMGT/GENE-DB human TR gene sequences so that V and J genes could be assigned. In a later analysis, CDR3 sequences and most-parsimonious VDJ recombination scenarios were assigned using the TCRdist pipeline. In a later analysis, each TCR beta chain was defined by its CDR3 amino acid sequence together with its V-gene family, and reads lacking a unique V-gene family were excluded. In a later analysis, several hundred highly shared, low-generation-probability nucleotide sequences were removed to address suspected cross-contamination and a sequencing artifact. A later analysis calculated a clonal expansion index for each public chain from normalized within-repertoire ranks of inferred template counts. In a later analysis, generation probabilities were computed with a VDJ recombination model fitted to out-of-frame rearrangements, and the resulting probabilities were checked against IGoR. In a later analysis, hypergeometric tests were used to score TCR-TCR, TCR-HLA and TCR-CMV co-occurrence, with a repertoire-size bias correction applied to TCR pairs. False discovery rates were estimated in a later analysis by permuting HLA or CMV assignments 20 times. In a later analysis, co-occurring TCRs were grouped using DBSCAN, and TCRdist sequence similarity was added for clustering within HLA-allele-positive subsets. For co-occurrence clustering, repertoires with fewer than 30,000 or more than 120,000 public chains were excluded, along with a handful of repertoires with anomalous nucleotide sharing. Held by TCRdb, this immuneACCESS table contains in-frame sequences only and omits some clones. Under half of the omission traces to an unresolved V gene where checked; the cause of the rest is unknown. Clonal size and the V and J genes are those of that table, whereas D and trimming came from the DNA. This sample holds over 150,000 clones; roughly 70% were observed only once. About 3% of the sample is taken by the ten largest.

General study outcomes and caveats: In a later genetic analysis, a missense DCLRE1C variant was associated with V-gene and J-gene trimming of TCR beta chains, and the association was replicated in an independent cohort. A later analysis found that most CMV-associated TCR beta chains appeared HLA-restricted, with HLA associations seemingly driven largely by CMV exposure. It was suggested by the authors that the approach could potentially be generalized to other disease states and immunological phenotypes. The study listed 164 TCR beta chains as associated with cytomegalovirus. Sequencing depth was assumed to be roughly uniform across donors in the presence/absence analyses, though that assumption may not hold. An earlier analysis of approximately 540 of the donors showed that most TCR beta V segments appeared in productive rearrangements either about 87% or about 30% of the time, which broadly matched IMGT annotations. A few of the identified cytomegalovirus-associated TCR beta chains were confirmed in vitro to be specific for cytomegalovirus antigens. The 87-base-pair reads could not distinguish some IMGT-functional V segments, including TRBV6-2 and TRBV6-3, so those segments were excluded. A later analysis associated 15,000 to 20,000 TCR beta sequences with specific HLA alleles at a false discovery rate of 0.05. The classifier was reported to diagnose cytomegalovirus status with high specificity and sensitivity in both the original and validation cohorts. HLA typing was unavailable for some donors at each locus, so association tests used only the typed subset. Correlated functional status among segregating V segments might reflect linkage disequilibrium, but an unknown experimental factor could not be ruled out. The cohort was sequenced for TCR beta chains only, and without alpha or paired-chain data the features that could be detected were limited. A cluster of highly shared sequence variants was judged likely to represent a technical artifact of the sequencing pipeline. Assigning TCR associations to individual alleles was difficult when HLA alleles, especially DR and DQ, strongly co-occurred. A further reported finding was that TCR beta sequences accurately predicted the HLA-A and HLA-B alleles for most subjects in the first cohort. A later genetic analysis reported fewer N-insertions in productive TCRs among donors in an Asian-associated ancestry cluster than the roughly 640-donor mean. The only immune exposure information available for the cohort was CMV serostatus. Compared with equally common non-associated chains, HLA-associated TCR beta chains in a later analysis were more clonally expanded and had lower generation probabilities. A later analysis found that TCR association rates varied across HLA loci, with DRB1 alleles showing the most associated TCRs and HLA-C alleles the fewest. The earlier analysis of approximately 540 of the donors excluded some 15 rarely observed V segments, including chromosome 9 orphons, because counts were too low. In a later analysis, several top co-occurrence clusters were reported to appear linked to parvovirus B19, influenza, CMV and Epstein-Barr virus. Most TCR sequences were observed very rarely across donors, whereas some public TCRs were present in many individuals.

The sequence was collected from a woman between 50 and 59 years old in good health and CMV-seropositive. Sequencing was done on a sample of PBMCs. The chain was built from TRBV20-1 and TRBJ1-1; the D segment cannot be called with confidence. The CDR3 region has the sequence CSARERIEAFF. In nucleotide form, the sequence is TGCAGTGCTAGAGAGAGGATTGAAGCTTTCTTT.